The T cell receptor beta chain under discussion was sequenced for a study of CD8 T cells in ankylosing spondylitis. Regarding the study as a whole: A TCR beta motif of 8 or 9 highly homologous variants appeared characteristic of ankylosing spondylitis blood.

This CDR3 has 14 residues. V was trimmed by 3 bases and J by 7 bases, leaving 15 bases between them. The germline V gene encodes CDR1 DFQATT and CDR2 SNEGSKA (reference sequence). It was by quantitative 5'-RACE with molecular barcodes that TCR beta libraries were made. Via MiXCR, TCRdb re-called the 5' RACE reads, giving one row per CDR3 protein. The table includes some 840,000 distinct CDR3 sequences, around 11% detected once. This clonotype was detected only a few times. Its target is not known. This TCR came from a male donor with ankylosing spondylitis. The rearrangement links TRBV20-1 to TRBJ1-4; no clear D gene. The source material was blood, either unsorted or a sorted T cell fraction (not recorded which). This chain's CDR3 is CSARSDRWGEKLFF. Here the CDR3 DNA reads TGCAGTGCTAGGTCCGATAGGTGGGGTGAAAAACTGTTTTTT.